This T cell receptor (beta chain) emerged from a study of cytomegalovirus exposure and HLA in healthy donors. This CDR3 comprises 15 residues. V lost 0 bases and J 5 bases, leaving 11 bases between the germline ends. The germline gives CDR1 SNHLY, CDR2 FYNNEI. Using immunoSEQ multiplex PCR, the repertoire was profiled, and TCRdb retains in-frame clones only, with some absent. The table includes 140,000 or so clones, 80% to 90% detected once. The clonotype comes from a woman younger than 30 in good health and CMV-seropositive. The chain uses TRBV2 and TRBJ1-5; possibly TRBD1 for D (5 bases). The sequenced material came from PBMCs. The CDR3 sequence is CASSEAFDSHQPQHF. As DNA, the CDR3 is TGTGCCAGCAGTGAAGCGTTCGACAGCCATCAGCCCCAGCATTTT.